What follows are 23 T cell receptor beta chains derived from one specimen sequenced in a study of control samples from healthy donors and cancer patients. Some clones are missing from TCRdb's copy, which holds only in-frame ones; the method was immunoSEQ multiplex PCR. This table has some 150,000 clones, approximately 94% appearing once. Sequencing was carried out using blood. The receptors derive from a middle-aged man in good health.

The gene calls are TRBV10-3 and TRBJ1-2; 8 bases line up with TRBD1. V shed 2 bases, J shed 3 bases, and the junction held 5 bases outside the gene matches. Germline CDR1 reads ENHRY; CDR2 reads SYGVKD. The CDR3 is 15 amino acids. CDR3 protein: CAISEQGAGYYGYTF. As DNA, the CDR3 is TGTGCCATCAGTGAGCAGGGGGCAGGGTACTATGGCTACACCTTC.

This chain uses TRBV3-1 (or the pseudogene TRBV3-2) with TRBJ2-2; tentatively, D is TRBD2 (6 bases). CDR3 length equals 16 residues. In germline, CDR1 is LGHDT, CDR2 YNNKEL (reference sequence). V lost 0 bases, J lost 0 bases, and 8 bases lay in between. The CDR3 is CASSQEVAANTGELFF. CDR3 DNA sequence: TGTGCCAGCAGCCAAGAAGTAGCGGCGAACACCGGGGAGCTGTTTTTT.

CDR3 sequence (DNA): TGTGCCAGCAGCTTATTCGGCAGCCAAGAGACCCAGTACTTC. Translated, it gives CASSLFGSQETQYF. The rearrangement joins TRBV13 to TRBJ2-5; D unresolved. Trimming pared 2 bases from V and 1 base from J, leaving 8 bases between. The germline CDR1 and CDR2 sequences are PRHDT and FYEKMQ (reference sequence). The CDR3 is 14 amino acids.

The J gene is TRBJ2-5, the V gene TRBV7-3; 9 bases are shared with TRBD1. V shed 1 base and J 2 bases; nucleotides not matched to a gene: 11. CDR1 is SGHTA and CDR2 is FQGTGA in the germline V gene. The CDR3 has 18 residues. The CDR3 DNA follows: TGTGCCAGCAGCTTAAGTGCAAGGGGGACAGGGCAACAAGAGACCCAGTACTTC. Its translation: CASSLSARGTGQQETQYF.

The chain joins TRBV6-2 or TRBV6-3 to TRBJ1-3; D unclear. Germline CDR1 is MNHEY and CDR2 is SVGEGT. Trimming removed 2 bases from V and 2 bases from J, with 13 bases in between. The length of the CDR3 is 16 residues. The CDR3 protein is CASSYAPRLTGNTIYF. The CDR3 DNA sequence: TGTGCCAGCAGTTACGCACCGAGGCTAACTGGAAACACCATATATTTT.

In this sample, this clone turned up once. The chain recombines TRBV29-1 with TRBJ2-3; D remains unclear. Trimming took 1 base from V and 6 from J, leaving 5 bases between them. Germline CDR1 is SQVTM and CDR2 is ANQGSEA. The CDR3 totals 11 residues. CDR3 coding DNA: TGCAGCGTTGAAGGTTGGGATACGCAGTATTTT. Amino acid sequence: CSVEGWDTQYF.

The V and J genes are TRBV5-6 and TRBJ2-1, with D perhaps given as TRBD1 or TRBD2 (7 bases each). This CDR3 is 16 amino acids long. CDR1 is SGHDT, CDR2 YYEEEE, per germline. The V end lost 4 bases, the J end lost 0 bases, and 14 bases lay between the germline ends. This CDR3 reads CASSQGGPFSYNEQFF. In DNA, the CDR3 is TGTGCCAGCAGCCAGGGGGGGCCCTTCTCCTACAATGAGCAGTTCTTC.

The chain uses TRBV19 and TRBJ1-5, with 9 bases lining up with TRBD1. V lost 5 bases to trimming and J lost 7 bases; unmatched junction nucleotides: 9. The CDR3 runs 15 residues. From germline, CDR1 is LNHDA and CDR2 SQIVND (reference sequence). The CDR3 here is CASSFRDREGQPQHF. Here the CDR3 DNA reads TGTGCCAGTAGTTTTCGGGACAGGGAAGGCCAGCCCCAGCATTTT.

The chain is built from TRBV10-1 and TRBJ1-1; TRBD1 is a possible D gene (5 bases). The CDR3 loop spans 16 amino acids. The germline CDR1 and CDR2 sequences are WNHNN and SYGVQD (reference sequence). V lost 3 bases, J lost 3 bases, and 17 bases lay in between. CDR3 sequence reads: CASSDGTGIRDTEAFF. CDR3 coding DNA: TGCGCCAGCAGTGACGGGACGGGCATTAGGGACACTGAAGCTTTCTTT.

For the CDR3, the DNA is TGTGCTAGTGGTTTCGGTCAGTACGAGCAGTACTTC. It translates to CASGFGQYEQYF. The genes are TRBV12-5 and TRBJ2-7, with no clear D. The ends were cut back, 3 bases at V and 4 bases at J, with 7 bases in the middle. The CDR3 has 12 residues. Germline lookup yields CDR1 LGHNT and CDR2 FRNRAP.

The chain recombines TRBV4-3 with TRBJ2-5; TRBD1 agrees at 7 bases. V shed 4 bases and J 5 bases; nucleotides not matched to a gene: 7. CDR1 and CDR2 from the germline V gene are LGHNA and YSLEER. This CDR3 spans 14 amino acids. The CDR3 sequence is CASSRLGQSETQYF. The CDR3 nucleotides read TGCGCCAGCAGCCGACTGGGACAGTCGGAGACCCAGTACTTC.

The chain joins TRBV5-6 to TRBJ2-5, with 9 bases lining up with TRBD1. V dropped 4 bases and J dropped 5; count of bases not matched to a gene: 3. This CDR3 contains 13 residues. Germline values: CDR1 SGHDT, CDR2 YYEEEE. The CDR3 region has the DNA TGTGCCAGCAGCGGGACAGGGCACGAGACCCAGTACTTC. It translates to CASSGTGHETQYF. The variable domain in full, completed from reference TRBV5-6 and TRBJ2-5, reads DAGVTQSPTHLIKTRGQQVTLRCSPKSGHDTVSWYQQALGQGPQFIFQYYEEEERQRGNFPDRFSGHQFPNYSSELNVNALLLGDSALYLCASSGTGHETQYFGPGTRLLVL.

The rearrangement joins TRBV13 to TRBJ1-3; unclear D gene. This CDR3 has 18 amino acids. Germline-derived CDR1 and CDR2 are PRHDT and FYEKMQ (reference sequence). Trimming removed 0 bases at V and 0 bases at J, with 15 bases between. CDR3 sequence (DNA): TGTGCCAGCAGCTTAGGACCCATGGGGTTGTCCTCTGGAAACACCATATATTTT. It encodes CASSLGPMGLSSGNTIYF.

The CDR3 region is CASSYQENTEAFF. CDR3 nucleotides: TGTGCCAGCAGTTACCAAGAGAACACTGAAGCTTTCTTT. The chain has TRBV6-5 and TRBJ1-1; D is unresolved. This CDR3 is 13 amino acids long. Per germline, CDR1 MNHEY and CDR2 SVGAGI. Trimming took off 2 bases at V and 1 base at J, with 5 bases between the two ends.

This clone was picked up a small number of times. CDR3 in DNA: TGTGCCAGCAGCCTCCGGGACAGGGTGGGCGAGCAGTACTTC. It is translated as CASSLRDRVGEQYF. The chain uses TRBV7-8 and TRBJ2-7; TRBD1 matches at 9 bases. J was trimmed by 6 bases and V by 5 bases; bases with no gene match: 8. Germline V CDR1 and CDR2: SGHVS, FQNEAQ. The CDR3 runs 14 residues. The full variable domain, its missing parts supplied by reference TRBV7-8 and TRBJ2-7, is GAGVSQSPRYKVAKRGQDVALRCDPISGHVSLFWYQQALGQGPEFLTYFQNEAQLDKSGLPSDRFFAERPEGSVSTLKIQRTQQEDSAVYLCASSLRDRVGEQYFGPGTRLTVT.

The rearrangement joins TRBV4-1 to TRBJ2-1; possibly TRBD1 or TRBD2 for D (5 bases each). V was trimmed by 1 base and J by 1 base, leaving 17 bases between them. The germline V gene encodes CDR1 MGHRA and CDR2 YSYEKL. The CDR3 is 18 residues long. The CDR3, as DNA: TGCGCCAGCAGCCAAGTGGGGGTTGGTAGGGAGTCCTACAATGAGCAGTTCTTC. This sequence encodes CASSQVGVGRESYNEQFF.

The CDR3 region is CSASPGADTQYF. The CDR3 DNA is TGCAGTGCTAGTCCCGGGGCCGATACGCAGTATTTT. The rearrangement joins TRBV20-1 to TRBJ2-3; the D gene could be TRBD1 or TRBD2 (5 bases each). The CDR3 is made up of 12 amino acids. CDR1 is DFQATT, CDR2 SNEGSKA, per germline (reference sequence). Trimming stripped 3 bases from V and 6 bases from J, with 10 bases between.

The chain uses TRBV6-2 or TRBV6-3 and TRBJ1-2; 11 positions match TRBD1. The J segment lost 7 bases and the V segment lost 6 bases, leaving 10 bases of the junction unmatched. The CDR3 length is 15 residues. Germline values: CDR1 MNHEY, CDR2 SVGEGT. The CDR3 region has the DNA TGTGCCAGCAGCCTTATCGGACAGGGGGCGTCTGGCTACACCTTC. As protein: CASSLIGQGASGYTF.

This clone was picked up one time. The gene calls are TRBV5-6 and TRBJ2-7; a weak D match, TRBD2 (6 bases). This CDR3 comprises 13 residues. V was clipped by 0 bases and J by 4 bases, with 8 bases between them. Looked up from germline, CDR1 is SGHDT and CDR2 is YYEEEE. The CDR3 DNA follows: TGTGCCAGCAGCTTGGGGAGGGTATACGAGCAGTACTTC. The encoded protein is CASSLGRVYEQYF.

The rearrangement joins TRBV7-9 to TRBJ2-1, with 9 bases lining up with TRBD2. The CDR3 length is 17 residues. V was clipped by 1 base and J by 3 bases; unmatched bases: 7. The germline V gene has CDR1 SEHNR and CDR2 FQNEAQ (reference sequence). The CDR3 loop reads CASSLGGLAGIYNEQFF. The CDR3 DNA is TGTGCCAGCAGCTTAGGCGGGCTAGCGGGGATCTACAATGAGCAGTTCTTC.

This clone was observed a single time. Within the sample, other DNA sequences also encode this same CDR3. This sequence joins TRBV12-3 or TRBV12-4 and TRBJ1-1; a weak D match, TRBD1 (5 bases). CDR3 length: 11 residues. V lost 4 bases and J lost 5, with 5 bases in between. This chain's CDR3 is CASSWGTEAFF. CDR3 coding DNA: TGTGCCAGCAGTTGGGGGACTGAAGCTTTCTTT.

In DNA form, the CDR3 reads TGTGCCAGCAGCCAGTCTAGAGGTGGCGGGGTCGCAGATACGCAGTATTTT. This gives the protein CASSQSRGGGVADTQYF. The rearrangement links TRBV3-1 (or the pseudogene TRBV3-2) to TRBJ2-3; possibly TRBD2 for D (6 bases). The CDR3 has 17 amino acids. Germline CDR1 and CDR2: LGHDT and YNNKEL (reference sequence). V was shortened by 3 bases and J by 4 bases, with 20 bases between the two germline ends.

V and J are TRBV27 and TRBJ1-2; no definite D call. Trimming took 2 bases from V and 1 from J, leaving 8 bases between them. This CDR3 contains 14 residues. Looked up from germline, CDR1 is MNHEY and CDR2 is SMNVEV (reference sequence). CDR3 region: CASSLVGSNYGYTF. DNA for the CDR3: TGTGCCAGCAGTTTAGTAGGCAGTAACTATGGCTACACCTTC.